What follows is one T cell receptor beta chain and its context. This clonotype has more than one count but fewer than ten. The antigen this receptor binds is unknown. The junction and the germline gene differ at one end; a read error may be behind it. The germline V gene (reference sequence) specifies LNHDA as CDR1 and SQIVND as CDR2. Measured from the cysteine to the phenylalanine, the CDR3 is 11 residues long. The entry retains the CDR3 DNA only, 33 bases that are in frame from base 1. This entry comes from a study of CD8 T cells in ankylosing spondylitis (TCRdb year 2017). Study-level background: The study set out to find disease-linked TCR variants by profiling T cell receptor beta repertoires in ankylosing spondylitis patients and healthy donors. The full study cohort was made up of about 25 ankylosing spondylitis patients and roughly 100 healthy donors. Peripheral blood was sampled, and synovial fluid was additionally collected from ankylosing spondylitis patients. Results and caveats for the whole study, not just this receptor: The disease-linked clones were reported to be significantly enriched in matched synovial fluid samples from ankylosing spondylitis patients. The disease-linked clones showed a CD8+ phenotype and occurred at relatively low frequencies in peripheral blood. Some motif variants had previously been reported in the synovial fluid and blood of reactive arthritis patients, which suggests shared mechanisms of disease initiation. A TCR beta motif of roughly 8 highly homologous amino acid variants appeared characteristic of blood from ankylosing spondylitis patients.

Sequencing used an Illumina HiSeq 2500. TCR beta libraries were prepared by quantitative 5'-RACE with molecular barcodes. In the original analysis: A new computational method based on a probabilistic model of VDJ rearrangement was used to identify disease-linked TCR variants. The raw public reads went through TCRdb reprocessing: fastp at Q25, MiXCR clone calling, in-frame beta chains kept. Each CDR3 protein gets just one entry, which takes the most common genes and DNA from the rows behind it. The V and J calls, along with clone size, are taken from TCRdb and not from the paper's own processing. In all, the sample holds around 230,000 distinct CDR3 sequences, and 7.5% to 9% of those were seen once. The ten largest clonotypes hold nearly 7% of the sample.

The receptor chain draws on TRBV19 and TRBJ2-1, with TRBD1 as a weak D call on 6 bases. The sample consisted of blood, either unsorted or a sorted T cell fraction (not recorded which). The sequence derives from a male donor with ankylosing spondylitis or in good health (not recorded which). The nucleotides are TGTGCCAGTAGTAACTACAGGGTTCCGCTCTTC. Protein translation: CASSNYRVPLF. Extended through the reference TRBV19 and TRBJ2-1 proteins, this CDR3 yields the full variable domain: DGGITQSPKYLFRKEGQNVTLSCEQNLNHDAMYWYRQDPGQGLRLIYYSQIVNDFQKGDIAEGYSVSREKKESFPLTVTSAQKNPTAFYLCASSNYRVPLFGPGTRLTVL.